The present T cell receptor beta chain was sequenced within a study of OX40 agonist ivuxolimab in advanced cancers. General observations from the study: Within 6 weeks, CD4+ and CD8+ blood T cells expanded clonally at 0.1 to 3.0 mg/kg.

Method: immunoSEQ multiplex PCR; TCRdb's copy keeps in-frame clones and lacks some. The table has some 77,000 clones, roughly 86% seen once. This CDR3 comprises 16 residues. V was pared by 0 bases and J by 0 bases, with 9 bases between. From germline, CDR1 is MGHRA and CDR2 YSYEKL. This clone was counted between two and nine times. Antigen: not known. The sequence was obtained from an adult with an advanced solid tumor such as melanoma, head and neck, liver or kidney cancer. J is TRBJ1-3 and V is TRBV4-1; D is perhaps TRBD1 (5 bases). The sequencing here drew on CD4+ or CD8+ T cells sorted from blood, taken in a trial of the OX40 agonist ivuxolimab. The CDR3 coding sequence is TGCGCCAGCAGCCAAGAAGGACACAGCTCTGGAAACACCATATATTTT. It codes for CASSQEGHSSGNTIYF.